This record looks at one TCR beta chain sequence and its context. The antigen remains unidentified. A single base separates this from a much larger clone, so it may be a read error. The data originate from a study of T cells in Graves' hyperthyroidism and ophthalmopathy. Study findings and constraints: Blood also contained most expanded thyroid clonotypes above 0.001. In the analysis, a 13 V-J model separated ophthalmopathy from stable hyperthyroidism.

The V end lost 3 bases, the J end lost 5 bases, and 17 bases lay between the germline ends. The germline V gene encodes CDR1 DFQATT and CDR2 SNEGSKA (reference sequence). The CDR3 totals 15 residues. Amplification of TCR beta CDR3 regions was performed using RNA transcripts as template. Using the HTBI primer set, a first-round RT-PCR was run on the TCR CDR3. TCRdb analysed the multiplex PCR reads with MiXCR anew, one entry per CDR3 protein. The sample yields hundreds of thousands of distinct CDR3 sequences, 17% seen once. This sequence was found in a woman between 18 and 30 years old with Graves' ophthalmopathy. The gene calls are TRBV20-1 and TRBJ2-1; D might be TRBD1 or TRBD2, each matching 5 bases. The sequencing input was blood. The CDR3 bases are TGCAGTGCTAGGAGGGCAGGGTTAAACAACAATGAGCAGTTCTTC. This gives the protein CSARRAGLNNNEQFF.